The 30 T cell receptor beta chains given below trace back to one sample, sequenced in a study of cytomegalovirus exposure and HLA in healthy donors. Vbeta (60) and Jbeta (13) primers were used in the PCR. Measured with immunoSEQ multiplex PCR; TCRdb has only the in-frame clones, and not every one. Of approximately 190,000 clones in the sample, approximately 81% were seen once. Sequencing used PBMCs. Source of these receptors: a woman younger than 30 in good health and CMV-seropositive.

V and J are TRBV28 and TRBJ2-7, with D perhaps matching TRBD1 (6 bases). Germline values: CDR1 MDHEN, CDR2 SYDVKM. The CDR3 contains 15 residues. Trimming stripped 6 bases from V and 3 bases from J, with 18 bases between. The CDR3 DNA reads as TGTGCCAGCAGCCCCGCGATGGGACAAAACTACGAGCAGTACTTC. It specifies CASSPAMGQNYEQYF.

The chain has TRBV5-1 and TRBJ1-1, with TRBD1 matching over 7 bases. V trimming: 5 bases; J trimming: 3 bases; junction bases outside the gene matches: 4. CDR1 is SGHRS and CDR2 is YFSETQ in the germline V gene. The CDR3 sequence is 13 residues long. CDR3 DNA sequence: TGCGCCAGCAGAACAGGGGTACACACTGAAGCTTTCTTT. Translating gives CASRTGVHTEAFF.

This clone has only a few counts. The CDR3 here is CASSLVQFTEAFF. The DNA for the CDR3 is TGCGCCAGCAGCCTAGTTCAATTCACTGAAGCTTTCTTT. This chain connects TRBV4-1 to TRBJ1-1; D ambiguous. Per the germline V gene, CDR1 is MGHRA and CDR2 is YSYEKL. With 4 bases removed from V and 4 bases from J, the gap between germline ends came to 10 bases. CDR3 size: 13 residues.

The DNA of the CDR3 is TGTGCCAGTAGGAGGGAAGGACAGAGCTCTGGAAACACCATATATTTT. It translates to CASRREGQSSGNTIYF. The chain uses TRBV19 and TRBJ1-3; tentative D call: TRBD1 (6 bases). V was pared by 6 bases and J by 0 bases, with 15 bases between. Germline V gives CDR1 LNHDA, CDR2 SQIVND (reference sequence). The CDR3 sequence is 16 residues long.

This rearrangement joins TRBV6-1 to TRBJ2-5; TRBD2 aligns across 7 bases. In germline, CDR1 is MNHNS, CDR2 SASEGT. V dropped 1 base and J dropped 3; count of bases not matched to a gene: 5. The CDR3 sequence is 15 residues long. Here the CDR3 DNA reads TGTGCCAGCAGTGAAGATGAAAGCGGGGAAGAGACCCAGTACTTC. It translates to CASSEDESGEETQYF.

The genes are TRBV6-5 and TRBJ1-6, with D uncertain. This CDR3 spans 15 amino acids. Trimming removed 7 bases at V and 7 bases at J, with 17 bases between. From germline, CDR1 is MNHEY and CDR2 SVGAGI. CDR3 amino acids: CASTLVGLANSPLHF. CDR3 DNA: TGTGCCAGCACGTTGGTCGGACTTGCGAATTCACCCCTCCACTTT.

The gene calls are TRBV7-3 and TRBJ2-1; the match to TRBD2 covers 7 bases. The CDR3 extends over 16 amino acids. Germline loops: CDR1 SGHTA, CDR2 FQGTGA. V trimming: 3 bases; J trimming: 8 bases; junction bases outside the gene matches: 13. The CDR3 region is CASSLGGSLGLDEQFF. In DNA, the CDR3 is TGTGCCAGCAGCTTGGGAGGGTCCCTTGGGCTCGATGAGCAGTTCTTC.

CDR3 DNA: TGCGCCAGCAGACTAGCGGGGGGGTCAGAGACCCAGTACTTC. Its protein product is CASRLAGGSETQYF. The chain links TRBV10-2 to TRBJ2-5, with TRBD2 matching over 13 bases. J gave up 4 bases and V 6 bases, and 2 bases lay outside the gene matches. There are 14 residues in the CDR3. Germline CDR1 WSHSY, CDR2 SAAADI.

This clone occurred a few times. The chain is built from TRBV11-2 and TRBJ2-1, with D unresolved. This CDR3 region has 12 residues. Germline values: CDR1 SGHAT, CDR2 FQNNGV. V lost 1 base and J lost 9, with 7 bases in between. The CDR3 DNA is TGTGCCAGCAGCTTAGGTCGAGTTGAGCAGTTCTTC. It specifies CASSLGRVEQFF.

The CDR3 reads CASSELFPGQGNYGYTF. In DNA form, the CDR3 reads TGCGCCAGCAGTGAGTTATTTCCGGGACAGGGTAACTATGGCTACACCTTC. The chain joins TRBV10-1 to TRBJ1-2; 9 bases are a match to TRBD1. V dropped 1 base and J dropped 1; count of bases not matched to a gene: 7. Germline V lookup: CDR1 WNHNN, CDR2 SYGVQD (reference sequence). The CDR3 sequence is 17 residues long.

The chain joins TRBV5-4 to TRBJ2-1, with TRBD2 matching over 16 bases. J gave up 2 bases and V 10 bases, and 9 bases lay outside the gene matches. The CDR3 loop spans 17 amino acids. Germline V lookup: CDR1 SGHNT, CDR2 YYREEE (reference sequence). The DNA for the CDR3 is TGTGCCGCAAGACCGGGACTAGCGGGGGGGCCCTACAATGAGCAGTTCTTC. Translation gives CAARPGLAGGPYNEQFF.

This clone was seen only a few times. The chain links TRBV11-2 to TRBJ2-5; 8 bases align to TRBD1. The germline gives CDR1 SGHAT, CDR2 FQNNGV. The CDR3 is 15 residues long. V trimming: 4 bases; J trimming: 5 bases; junction bases outside the gene matches: 9. The DNA of the CDR3 is TGTGCCAGCAGCTATTCAGGGGGCAGGCATGAGACCCAGTACTTC. Translated, it gives CASSYSGGRHETQYF.

The rearrangement uses TRBV28 and TRBJ2-5; D might be TRBD2 (6 bases). The DNA matches TRBJ2-7 better at its end, which makes the J call doubtful. Germline lookup yields CDR1 MDHEN and CDR2 SYDVKM. The length of the CDR3 is 16 residues. The CDR3 DNA follows: TGTGCCAGCAGTCTCTTAGCCGGGACTGGCTCCTACGAGCAGTACTTC. This translates into CASSLLAGTGSYEQYF.

The J gene is TRBJ2-2, the V gene TRBV7-7, with D unclear. CDR1 is SSHAT, CDR2 FNYEAQ, per germline (reference sequence). This CDR3 comprises 13 residues. Trimming removed 5 bases at V and 8 bases at J, with 12 bases between. The CDR3 reads CASSANVRGELFF. CDR3 nucleotide sequence: TGTGCCAGCAGCGCTAACGTCCGTGGGGAGCTGTTTTTT. The variable domain in full, completed from reference TRBV7-7 and TRBJ2-2, reads GAGVSQSPRYKVTKRGQDVTLRCDPISSHATLYWYQQALGQGPEFLTYFNYEAQPDKSGLPSDRFSAERPEGSISTLTIQRTEQRDSAMYRCASSANVRGELFFGEGSRLTVL.

This rearrangement joins TRBV5-1 to TRBJ1-2; TRBD1 matches 8 bases. Germline trimming cut 4 bases from V and 6 bases from J; bases unmatched to any gene: 14. The germline gives CDR1 SGHRS, CDR2 YFSETQ. This CDR3 is built from 16 residues. DNA of the CDR3: TGCGCCAGCAGCCTCCAGTCAGGGGGCGTCGGTGATGGCTACACCTTC. Translation gives CASSLQSGGVGDGYTF.

This chain links TRBV18 with TRBJ2-7; the match to TRBD1 covers 9 bases. The trim removed 5 bases at V and 3 bases at J, leaving 2 bases unmatched. This CDR3 region has 13 residues. CDR1 is KGHSH, CDR2 LQKENI, per germline. The CDR3 sequence: CASSGTGRYEQYV. The CDR3 DNA sequence: TGTGCCAGCTCAGGGACAGGGCGCTACGAGCAGTACGTC.

J is TRBJ2-1 and V is TRBV9; TRBD2 matches at 13 bases. CDR3 length: 18 residues. J gave up 8 bases and V 5 bases, and 16 bases lay outside the gene matches. CDR1 SGDLS and CDR2 YYNGEE come from the germline V gene. CDR3 sequence (DNA): TGTGCCAGCAGAGGTCCCCGGCCGGGACTAGCGGGGTTGGATGAGCAGTTCTTC. It is translated as CASRGPRPGLAGLDEQFF.

The CDR3 sequence is CASSLAGSGGTQETQYF. Written as DNA, the CDR3 is TGCGCCAGCAGCTTGGCTGGCAGCGGGGGCACCCAAGAGACCCAGTACTTC. This chain connects TRBV5-1 to TRBJ2-5; 8 bases match TRBD2. Germline CDR1 SGHRS, CDR2 YFSETQ. Trimming cost V 0 bases and J 1 base; bases outside gene matches: 8. The length of the CDR3 is 17 residues.

This chain connects TRBV19 to TRBJ1-4; D gene uncertain. CDR1 is LNHDA and CDR2 is SQIVND in the germline V gene (reference sequence). This CDR3 has 15 residues. Between the trimmed V and J ends, which lost 5 bases and 0 bases, there was a span of 10 bases. CDR3 in DNA: TGTGCCAGTAGTCTGCCGGTTGCAACTAATGAAAAACTGTTTTTT. This encodes CASSLPVATNEKLFF.

The V and J genes are TRBV28 and TRBJ1-2, with a possible D match to TRBD1 (5 bases). CDR1 and CDR2 from the germline V gene are MDHEN and SYDVKM. V was pared by 10 bases and J by 8 bases, with 14 bases between. This CDR3 is built from 11 residues. CDR3 sequence: CANNLTGGYTF. DNA of the CDR3: TGTGCCAACAACCTCACAGGCGGCTACACCTTC.

This clone turned up a few times. The chain recombines TRBV30 with TRBJ2-5; 9 nucleotides match TRBD2. The CDR3 contains 18 residues. CDR1 and CDR2 from the germline V gene are GTSNPN and SVGIG (reference sequence). V shed 2 bases, J shed 5 bases, and the junction held 18 bases outside the gene matches. The CDR3 loop is CAWSPNFSGGAPGETQYF. DNA for the CDR3: TGTGCCTGGAGTCCCAACTTTAGCGGGGGCGCACCTGGGGAGACCCAGTACTTC.

The J gene is TRBJ2-7, the V gene TRBV2, with a possible D match to TRBD1 (6 bases). This CDR3 region has 14 residues. Looked up from germline, CDR1 is SNHLY and CDR2 is FYNNEI. V was shortened by 4 bases and J by 0 bases, with 10 bases between the two germline ends. Written as DNA, the CDR3 is TGTGCCAGCAGTGCCCGGGACACCTCCTACGAGCAGTACTTC. Its translation is CASSARDTSYEQYF.

This rearrangement joins TRBV10-3 to TRBJ1-4; TRBD1 matches at 9 bases. CDR3 size: 13 residues. From germline, CDR1 is ENHRY and CDR2 SYGVKD. V was pared by 8 bases and J by 4 bases, with 2 bases of the junction left unmatched. The CDR3 DNA reads TGTGCCATCCGGGACAGGGTTAATGAAAAACTGTTTTTT. This sequence encodes CAIRDRVNEKLFF.

The DNA of the CDR3 is TGCGCCAGCAGCCCCGGGTCCAGGACAGCCGCTGAAGCTTTCTTT. Its translation is CASSPGSRTAAEAFF. V and J are TRBV4-1 and TRBJ1-1; weak D call: TRBD1 (6 bases). The CDR3 is 15 residues long. Trimming shortened V by 4 bases and J by 6 bases, and 18 bases separated the two germline ends. Germline V gene lookup returns CDR1 MGHRA and CDR2 YSYEKL.

The V call is TRBV4-2, the J call TRBJ2-5; no clear D. Between the trimmed V and J ends, which lost 4 bases and 5 bases, there was a span of 8 bases. CDR1 LGHNA and CDR2 YNFKEQ come from the germline V gene. This CDR3 region has 12 residues. In DNA, the CDR3 is TGTGCCAGCAGCCTCTATCGGGAGACCCAGTACTTC. This codes for CASSLYRETQYF.

This clone has only a few counts. The chain carries TRBV19 and TRBJ2-3; TRBD2 is a possible D gene (5 bases). V was pared by 7 bases and J by 0 bases, with 14 bases between. The length of the CDR3 is 15 residues. The V gene's germline CDR1 is LNHDA and CDR2 SQIVND (reference sequence). CDR3 sequence: CASISGDSSTDTQYF. The CDR3 DNA reads TGTGCCAGTATCTCCGGGGATTCTAGCACAGATACGCAGTATTTT.

J is TRBJ2-5 and V is TRBV30; D unclear. The CDR3 loop spans 11 amino acids. CDR1 and CDR2 (germline): GTSNPN, SVGIG (reference sequence). V lost 3 bases and J lost 5, with 7 bases in between. The CDR3 region is CAWRTGETQYF. The CDR3 region has the DNA TGTGCCTGGAGGACGGGTGAGACCCAGTACTTC. The complete variable domain, with remaining parts taken from reference TRBV30 and TRBJ2-5, reads SQTIHQWPATLVQPVGSPLSLECTVEGTSNPNLYWYRQAAGRGLQLLFYSVGIGQISSEVPQNLSASRPQDRQFILSSKKLLLSDSGFYLCAWRTGETQYFGPGTRLLVL.

This rearrangement joins TRBV7-9 to TRBJ2-5, with 15 bases fitting TRBD2. Germline CDR1 SEHNR, CDR2 FQNEAQ (reference sequence). After removal of 4 bases from V and 1 base from J, the junction contained 7 bases not matched to a gene. The CDR3 length is 18 residues. CDR3 nucleotides: TGTGCCAGCAGCTCGGGACTAGCGGGGGGTTTGCCCCAAGAGACCCAGTACTTC. Residues: CASSSGLAGGLPQETQYF.

This chain connects TRBV2 to TRBJ1-3, with D maybe TRBD1 (5 bases). Germline CDR1 and CDR2: SNHLY and FYNNEI. V was trimmed by 7 bases and J by 4 bases, leaving 14 bases between them. The CDR3 runs 14 residues. CDR3 DNA: TGTGCCAGCAACGAACCAGGGATGGGAAACACCATATATTTT. It yields the protein CASNEPGMGNTIYF.

This chain connects TRBV19 to TRBJ1-2; 10 bases match TRBD1. Germline V gene sequence: CDR1 LNHDA, CDR2 SQIVND (reference sequence). J gave up 6 bases and V 5 bases, and 9 bases lay outside the gene matches. The CDR3 runs to 15 residues. As DNA, the CDR3 is TGTGCCAGTAGTCCGCTGGGACAGGGGATGGATGGCTACACCTTC. This codes for CASSPLGQGMDGYTF.